This T cell receptor beta chain is from a study of shared clonotypes between healthy human individuals. The method was immunoSEQ multiplex PCR; TCRdb's version includes in-frame clones alone and lacks a portion of them. Seen here are hundreds of thousands of clones, about 95% observed once, and the top ten hold approximately 0.062%. CDR1 is LNHNV, CDR2 YYDKDF, per germline (reference sequence). The CDR3 sequence is 16 residues long. V lost 0 bases and J 8 bases, leaving 14 bases between the germline ends. The receptor's source is a woman aged 25 to 39 in good health. This rearrangement joins TRBV15 to TRBJ1-6; D gene unclear. Sequencing input: naive CD4+ T cells sorted from blood. The subset was: CD45RA+ positively selected. The CDR3 DNA reads as TGTGCCACCAGCAGAGAGGAGCCTCTCCACCATTCACCCCTCCACTTT. Its protein is CATSREEPLHHSPLHF.